Shown below are 5 T cell receptor beta chains from a single sample sequenced in a study of brain T cells in children with intractable seizures. As for time point: blood from clinic visit 5 months post-surgery; TSC patient then seizure free. Here immunoSEQ multiplex PCR was the method, and the copy in TCRdb shows in-frame clones only, minus some. The sample shows about 340,000 clones, 93% of them seen only once. The sequenced sample was peripheral blood, obtained approximately 5 months after surgery. These receptors all stem from a boy under two years old with tuberous sclerosis and intractable seizures.

This chain joins TRBV6-1 and TRBJ1-5, with no clear D. This CDR3 is built from 15 residues. Trimming shortened V by 1 base and J by 0 bases, and 7 bases separated the two germline ends. Looked up from germline, CDR1 is MNHNS and CDR2 is SASEGT. In nucleotides, the CDR3 is TGTGCCAGCAGTGAAGACAAGTATAGCAATCAGCCCCAGCATTTT. Translated, it gives CASSEDKYSNQPQHF.

This clone was detected only once. The rearrangement joins TRBV10-2 to TRBJ2-5; maybe TRBD2 (6 bases). V lost 3 bases and J lost 2, with 10 bases in between. From germline, CDR1 is WSHSY and CDR2 SAAADI. This CDR3 has 14 amino acids. CDR3 in amino acids: CASSDAGRQETQYF. The CDR3, as DNA: TGCGCCAGCAGTGATGCGGGGCGACAAGAGACCCAGTACTTC.

The CDR3 sequence is CASSSGRGYGYTF. CDR3 nucleotide sequence: TGTGCCAGCAGTTCAGGCAGGGGCTATGGCTACACCTTC. This sequence joins TRBV12-3 or TRBV12-4 and TRBJ1-2; tentative D call: TRBD1 (6 bases). V dropped 4 bases and J dropped 4 bases, with 10 bases sitting between them. The CDR3 totals 13 residues.

The rearrangement links TRBV11-3 to TRBJ1-4; D unresolved. The CDR3 totals 15 residues. The V and J ends lost 8 bases and 7 bases respectively, with 20 bases between them. The germline V gene encodes CDR1 SGHNT and CDR2 YENEEA. The CDR3 DNA reads as TGTGCCAGCGGTTTGGGAAGGGATTCAAGTGAAAAACTGTTTTTT. It translates to CASGLGRDSSEKLFF.

The chain is built from TRBV18 and TRBJ1-2; D unresolved. CDR3 length: 14 amino acids. The germline V gene encodes CDR1 KGHSH and CDR2 LQKENI. The V and J ends lost 2 bases and 8 bases respectively, with 15 bases between them. The CDR3 coding sequence is TGTGCCAGCTCACCAGGCAGGCAGGAGGCAGGCTACACCTTC. Translating gives CASSPGRQEAGYTF.